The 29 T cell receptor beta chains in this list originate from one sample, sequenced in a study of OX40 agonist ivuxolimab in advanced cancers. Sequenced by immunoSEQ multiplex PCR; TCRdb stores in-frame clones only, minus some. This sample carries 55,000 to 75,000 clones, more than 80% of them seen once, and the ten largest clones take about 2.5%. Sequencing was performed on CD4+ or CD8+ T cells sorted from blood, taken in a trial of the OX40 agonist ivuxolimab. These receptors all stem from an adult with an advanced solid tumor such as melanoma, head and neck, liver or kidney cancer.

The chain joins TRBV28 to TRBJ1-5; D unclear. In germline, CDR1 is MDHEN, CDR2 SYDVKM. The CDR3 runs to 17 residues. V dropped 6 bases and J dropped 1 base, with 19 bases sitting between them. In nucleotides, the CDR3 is TGTGCCAGCAGGATAACAAGTAAGGTTATGAGCAATCAGCCCCAGCATTTT. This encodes CASRITSKVMSNQPQHF.

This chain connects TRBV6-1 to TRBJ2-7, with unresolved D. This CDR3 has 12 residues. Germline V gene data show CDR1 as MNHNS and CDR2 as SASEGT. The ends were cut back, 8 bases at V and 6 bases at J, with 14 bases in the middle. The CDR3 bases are TGTGCCAGCTCTTTCACGGGCGCCGAGCAGTACTTC. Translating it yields CASSFTGAEQYF.

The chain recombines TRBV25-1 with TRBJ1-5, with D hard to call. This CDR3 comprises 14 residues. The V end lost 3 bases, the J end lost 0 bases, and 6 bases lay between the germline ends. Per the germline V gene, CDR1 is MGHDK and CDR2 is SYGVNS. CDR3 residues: CASSDWVSNQPQHF. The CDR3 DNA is TGTGCCAGCAGTGACTGGGTTAGCAATCAGCCCCAGCATTTT.

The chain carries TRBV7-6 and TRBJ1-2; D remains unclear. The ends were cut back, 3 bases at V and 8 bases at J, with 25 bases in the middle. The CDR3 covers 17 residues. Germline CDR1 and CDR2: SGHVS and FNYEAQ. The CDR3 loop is CASSFHGDPAAGGGYTF. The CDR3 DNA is TGTGCCAGCAGCTTTCACGGCGACCCAGCGGCCGGTGGGGGCTACACCTTC.

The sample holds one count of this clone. Here the CDR3 reads CASSHREPSTGELFF. CDR3 DNA sequence: TGTGCCAGCAGCCACAGGGAACCATCCACCGGGGAGCTGTTTTTT. V and J are TRBV6-5 and TRBJ2-2, with D perhaps matching TRBD1 (6 bases). The CDR3 spans 15 residues. Germline V gives CDR1 MNHEY, CDR2 SVGAGI. Trimming shortened V by 6 bases and J by 4 bases, and 15 bases separated the two germline ends.

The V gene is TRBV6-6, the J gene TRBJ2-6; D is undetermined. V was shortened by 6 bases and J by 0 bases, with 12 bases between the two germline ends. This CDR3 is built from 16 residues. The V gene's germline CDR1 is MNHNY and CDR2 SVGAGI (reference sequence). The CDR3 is CASSPVTYSGANVLTF. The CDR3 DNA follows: TGTGCCAGCAGCCCCGTTACCTACTCTGGGGCCAACGTCCTGACTTTC.

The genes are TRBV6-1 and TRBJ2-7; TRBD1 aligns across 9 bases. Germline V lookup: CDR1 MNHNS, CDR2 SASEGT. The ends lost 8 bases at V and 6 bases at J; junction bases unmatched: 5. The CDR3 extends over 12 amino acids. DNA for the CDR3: TGTGCCAGCCTAAAACAGGGGGCCGAGCAGTACTTC. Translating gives CASLKQGAEQYF.

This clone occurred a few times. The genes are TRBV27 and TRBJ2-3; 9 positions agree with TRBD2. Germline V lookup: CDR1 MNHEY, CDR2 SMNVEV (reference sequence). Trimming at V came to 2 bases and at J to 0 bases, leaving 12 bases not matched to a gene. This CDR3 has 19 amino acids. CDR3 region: CASSLPSGGSFSSTDTQYF. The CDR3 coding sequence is TGTGCCAGCAGTTTACCCAGCGGGGGGAGTTTTTCTAGCACAGATACGCAGTATTTT.

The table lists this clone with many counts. The CDR3 spells CASSLDSVSRGTDTQYF. The DNA for the CDR3 is TGTGCCAGCAGCTTAGATTCGGTCTCCAGGGGCACAGATACGCAGTATTTT. This sequence joins TRBV11-3 and TRBJ2-3; tentatively, D is TRBD1 (5 bases). CDR1 is SGHNT, CDR2 YENEEA, per germline. The CDR3 totals 17 residues. V lost 0 bases to trimming and J lost 1 base, with 14 bases between them. The variable domain in full, completed from reference TRBV11-3 and TRBJ2-3, reads EAGVVQSPRYKIIEKKQPVAFWCNPISGHNTLYWYLQNLGQGPELLIRYENEEAVDDSQLPKDRFSAERLKGVDSTLKIQPAELGDSAVYLCASSLDSVSRGTDTQYFGPGTRLTVL.

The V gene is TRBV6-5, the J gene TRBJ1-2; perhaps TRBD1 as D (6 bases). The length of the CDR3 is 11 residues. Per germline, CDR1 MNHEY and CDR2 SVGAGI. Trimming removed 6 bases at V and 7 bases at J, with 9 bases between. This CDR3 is CASRETGGYTF. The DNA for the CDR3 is TGTGCCAGCAGGGAGACAGGTGGCTACACCTTC.

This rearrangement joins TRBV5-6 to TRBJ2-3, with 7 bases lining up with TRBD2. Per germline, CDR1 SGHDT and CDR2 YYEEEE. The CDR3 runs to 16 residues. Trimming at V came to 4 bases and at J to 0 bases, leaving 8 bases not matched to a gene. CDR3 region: CASSPFAGASTDTQYF. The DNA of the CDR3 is TGTGCCAGCAGCCCCTTTGCGGGAGCTAGCACAGATACGCAGTATTTT. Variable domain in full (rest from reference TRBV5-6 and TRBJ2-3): DAGVTQSPTHLIKTRGQQVTLRCSPKSGHDTVSWYQQALGQGPQFIFQYYEEEERQRGNFPDRFSGHQFPNYSSELNVNALLLGDSALYLCASSPFAGASTDTQYFGPGTRLTVL.

In DNA form, the CDR3 reads TGTGCCAGCAGCTTATCAGGGAGAAACGCCTACGAGCAGTACTTC. Its translation: CASSLSGRNAYEQYF. This chain connects TRBV7-2 to TRBJ2-7; the D call may be TRBD1 or TRBD2 (5 bases each). Germline CDR1 reads SGHTA; CDR2 reads FQGNSA. The CDR3 loop spans 15 amino acids. Trimming pared 2 bases from V and 2 bases from J, leaving 13 bases between.

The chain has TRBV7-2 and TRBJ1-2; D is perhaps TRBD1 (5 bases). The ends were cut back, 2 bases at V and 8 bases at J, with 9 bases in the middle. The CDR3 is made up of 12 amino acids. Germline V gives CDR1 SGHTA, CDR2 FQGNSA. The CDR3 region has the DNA TGTGCCAGCAGCTTAACCTACAGGGGCTACACCTTC. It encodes CASSLTYRGYTF.

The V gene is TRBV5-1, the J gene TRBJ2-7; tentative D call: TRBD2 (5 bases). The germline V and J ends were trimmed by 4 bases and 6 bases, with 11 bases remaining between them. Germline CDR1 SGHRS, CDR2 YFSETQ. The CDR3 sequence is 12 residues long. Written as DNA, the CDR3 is TGCGCCAGCAGCCAGAATCGGGGCGAGCAGTACTTC. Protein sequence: CASSQNRGEQYF.

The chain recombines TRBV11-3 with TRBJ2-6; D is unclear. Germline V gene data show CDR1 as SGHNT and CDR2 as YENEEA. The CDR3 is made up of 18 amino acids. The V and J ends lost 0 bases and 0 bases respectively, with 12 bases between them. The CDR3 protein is CASSLDLGGSSGANVLTF. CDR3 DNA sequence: TGTGCCAGCAGCTTAGATCTCGGCGGCTCCTCTGGGGCCAACGTCCTGACTTTC.

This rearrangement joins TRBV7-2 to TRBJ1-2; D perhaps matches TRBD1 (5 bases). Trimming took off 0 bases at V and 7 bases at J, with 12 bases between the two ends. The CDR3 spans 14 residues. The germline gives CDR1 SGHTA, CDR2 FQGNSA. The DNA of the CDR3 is TGTGCCAGCAGCTTAGCCAGACTTACAGGTGGCTACACCTTC. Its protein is CASSLARLTGGYTF.

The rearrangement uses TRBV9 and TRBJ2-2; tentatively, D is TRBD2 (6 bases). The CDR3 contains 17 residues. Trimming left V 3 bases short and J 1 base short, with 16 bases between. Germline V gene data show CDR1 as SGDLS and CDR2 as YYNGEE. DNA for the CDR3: TGTGCCAGCAGCGCCACTAGCTTTGGCCTGAACACCGGGGAGCTGTTTTTT. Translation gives CASSATSFGLNTGELFF.

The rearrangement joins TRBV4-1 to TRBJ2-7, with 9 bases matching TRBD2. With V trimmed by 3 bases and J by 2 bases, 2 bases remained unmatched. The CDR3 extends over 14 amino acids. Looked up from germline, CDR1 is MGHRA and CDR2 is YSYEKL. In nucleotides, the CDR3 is TGCGCCAGCAGCCAGGGCGGGGGGGCCTACGAGCAGTACTTC. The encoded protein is CASSQGGGAYEQYF.

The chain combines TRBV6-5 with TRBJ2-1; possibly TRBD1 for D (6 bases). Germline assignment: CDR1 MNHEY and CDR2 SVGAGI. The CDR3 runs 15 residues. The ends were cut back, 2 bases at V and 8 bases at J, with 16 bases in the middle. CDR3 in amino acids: CASSYERGQRDEQFF. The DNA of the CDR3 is TGTGCCAGCAGTTACGAAAGGGGACAAAGGGATGAGCAGTTCTTC.

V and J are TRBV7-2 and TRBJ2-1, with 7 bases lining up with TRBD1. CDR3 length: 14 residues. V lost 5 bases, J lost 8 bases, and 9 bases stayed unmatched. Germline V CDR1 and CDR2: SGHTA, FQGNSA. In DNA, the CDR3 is TGTGCCAGCAGCAAAAAGACAGGGCTGGATGAGCAGTTCTTC. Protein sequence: CASSKKTGLDEQFF.

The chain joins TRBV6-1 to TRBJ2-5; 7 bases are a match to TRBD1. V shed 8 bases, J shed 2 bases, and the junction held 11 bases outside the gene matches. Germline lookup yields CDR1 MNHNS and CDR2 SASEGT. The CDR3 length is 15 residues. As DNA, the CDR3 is TGTGCCAGCCGGGGCCGGGACAGCCTGCAAGAGACCCAGTACTTC. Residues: CASRGRDSLQETQYF.

Here the CDR3 reads CASSSPGLAGNEQFF. The CDR3 coding sequence is TGTGCCAGCAGTTCCCCCGGACTAGCGGGCAATGAGCAGTTCTTC. The chain links TRBV27 to TRBJ2-1, with 11 bases identical to TRBD2. CDR3 length equals 15 residues. J gave up 6 bases and V 4 bases, and 5 bases lay outside the gene matches. Germline loops: CDR1 MNHEY, CDR2 SMNVEV (reference sequence).

DNA of the CDR3: TGTGCCAGCAGCCCCGACTCGGGGCGGGGGGGGCGGTGCGAGCAGTACTTC. Protein: CASSPDSGRGGRCEQYF. The chain employs TRBV25-1 and TRBJ2-7; 9 nucleotides agree with TRBD2. The length of the CDR3 is 17 residues. From germline, CDR1 is MGHDK and CDR2 SYGVNS. After removal of 6 bases from V and 6 bases from J, the junction contained 18 bases not matched to a gene.

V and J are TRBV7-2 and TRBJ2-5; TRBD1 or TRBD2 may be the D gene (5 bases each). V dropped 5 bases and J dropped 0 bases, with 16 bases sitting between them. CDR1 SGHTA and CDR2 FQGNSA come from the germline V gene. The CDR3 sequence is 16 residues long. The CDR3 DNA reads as TGTGCCAGCAGCACCAAGGGGTGGGGAGACCAAGAGACCCAGTACTTC. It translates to CASSTKGWGDQETQYF.

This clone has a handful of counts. Written as DNA, the CDR3 is TGTGCCAGCACCCCCCGGGGTGACGAGCAGTACTTC. Amino acid sequence: CASTPRGDEQYF. The rearrangement joins TRBV6-1 to TRBJ2-7, with a tentative D call TRBD2 (5 bases). CDR3 length: 12 amino acids. Germline V gives CDR1 MNHNS, CDR2 SASEGT. V was pared by 7 bases and J by 5 bases, with 12 bases between.

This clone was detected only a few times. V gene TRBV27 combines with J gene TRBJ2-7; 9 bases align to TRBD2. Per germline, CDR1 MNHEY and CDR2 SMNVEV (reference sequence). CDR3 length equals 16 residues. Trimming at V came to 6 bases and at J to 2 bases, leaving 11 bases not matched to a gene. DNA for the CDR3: TGTGCCAGCAGCCAAGGGGAAGCGGGGGGTACCTACGAGCAGTACTTC. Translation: CASSQGEAGGTYEQYF.

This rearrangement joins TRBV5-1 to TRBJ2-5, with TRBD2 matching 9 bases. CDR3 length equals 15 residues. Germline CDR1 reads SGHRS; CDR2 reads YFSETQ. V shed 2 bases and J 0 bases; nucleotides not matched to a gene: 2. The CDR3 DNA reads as TGCGCCAGCAGCTTTACTAGCGGGTACCAAGAGACCCAGTACTTC. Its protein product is CASSFTSGYQETQYF.

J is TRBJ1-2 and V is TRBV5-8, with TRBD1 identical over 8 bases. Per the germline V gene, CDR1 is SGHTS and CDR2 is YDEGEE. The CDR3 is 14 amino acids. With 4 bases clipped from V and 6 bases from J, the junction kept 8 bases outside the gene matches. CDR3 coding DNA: TGTGCCAGCAGCCCGCCCTGGACAGGGAATGGCTACACCTTC. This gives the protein CASSPPWTGNGYTF. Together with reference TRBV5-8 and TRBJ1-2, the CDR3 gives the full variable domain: EAGVTQSPTHLIKTRGQQATLRCSPISGHTSVYWYQQALGLGLQFLLWYDEGEERNRGNFPPRFSGRQFPNYSSELNVNALELEDSALYLCASSPPWTGNGYTFGSGTRLTVV.

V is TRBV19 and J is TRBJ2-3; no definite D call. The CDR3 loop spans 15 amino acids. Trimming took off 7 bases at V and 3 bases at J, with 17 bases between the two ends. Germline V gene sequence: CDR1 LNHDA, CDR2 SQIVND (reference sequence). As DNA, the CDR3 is TGTGCCAGTACGGACGGAATTGGGAATACAGATACGCAGTATTTT. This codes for CASTDGIGNTDTQYF.